This TCR beta chain was found in a study of T-cell memory formation after mild COVID-19. Study-level findings and limits: Chiefly within CM and EM were the contracting CD4+ clones; CD8+ ones were within EMRA.

With 11 bases clipped from V and 0 bases from J, the junction kept 6 bases outside the gene matches. Per germline, CDR1 LNHDA and CDR2 SQIVND (reference sequence). The CDR3 runs 13 residues. This clonotype came up a few times. Its specificity is not known. A 5'RACE reaction primed in the constant segment made cDNA libraries of TCR alpha and TCR beta, and these carried sample barcodes and UMIs. TCRdb passed the 5' RACE reads through MiXCR, listing each CDR3 protein once. Here the sample spans just under 550,000 distinct CDR3 sequences, around 21% being singletons. The clonotype was recovered from an adult woman who had mild COVID-19 (a few samples of this study predate the infection). Cell type and time point are not known. Material for sequencing was PBMCs or a T cell subset sorted from them (not recorded which). The rearrangement links TRBV19 to TRBJ2-7, with 8 bases fitting TRBD1. CDR3 protein: CADRTGNSYEQYF. The CDR3 nucleotides are TGTGCCGATAGGACAGGGAACTCCTACGAGCAGTACTTC.